This T cell receptor (beta chain) stems from a study of T cell changes during pregnancy in multiple sclerosis. This CDR3 region has 9 residues. From germline, CDR1 is SGHTS and CDR2 YDEGEE. For this clone: Compared with germline, one end of the junction differs, possibly owing to a read error.

The data were produced by immunoSEQ multiplex PCR, yet TCRdb's version contains in-frame clones alone and is incomplete. The sample carries approximately 70,000 clones, around 89% recorded once. V and J are TRBV5-8 and TRBJ2-3; tentative D call: TRBD2 (6 bases). The input for sequencing was peripheral blood, taken in the first trimester of pregnancy. The receptor was derived from a female donor in good health, enrolled as a control in a pregnancy study. CDR3 residues: CASSFRGCF. CDR3 in DNA: TGTGCCAGCAGCTTTCGGGGGTGTTTT.